Below are 18 T cell receptor beta chains sequenced from a single sample in a study of control samples from healthy donors and cancer patients. Produced via immunoSEQ multiplex PCR; TCRdb's table is partial and in-frame only. The sample shows about 140,000 clones, around 90% of them seen only once. Source material: blood. The receptors shown here come from a man between 18 and 29 years old in good health.

The J gene is TRBJ2-7, the V gene TRBV7-9; 9 bases fit TRBD1. Per germline, CDR1 SEHNR and CDR2 FQNEAQ (reference sequence). The CDR3 runs 15 residues. Trimming removed 5 bases from V and 3 bases from J; junction bases left unmatched: 8. The CDR3 region is CASSGNRGLGYEQYF. The DNA for the CDR3 is TGTGCCAGCAGCGGGAACAGGGGGCTAGGCTACGAGCAGTACTTC.

This clone appeared a single time. CDR3 nucleotide sequence: TGTGCCAGCAGCGTAGTGGACGAGTACACTGAAGCTTTCTTT. It yields the protein CASSVVDEYTEAFF. The chain employs TRBV9 and TRBJ1-1; D is undetermined. The CDR3 contains 14 residues. V was pared by 0 bases and J by 3 bases, with 9 bases between. The V gene's germline CDR1 is SGDLS and CDR2 YYNGEE. The full variable domain, in which reference TRBV9 and TRBJ1-1 provide the parts outside the CDR3, is DSGVTQTPKHLITATGQRVTLRCSPRSGDLSVYWYQQSLDQGLQFLIQYYNGEERAKGNILERFSAQQFPDLHSELNLSSLELGDSALYFCASSVVDEYTEAFFGQGTRLTVV.

The J gene is TRBJ1-4, the V gene TRBV7-8; D remains ambiguous. Germline CDR1 SGHVS, CDR2 FQNEAQ. V lost 7 bases and J lost 7, with 16 bases in between. This CDR3 is 14 amino acids long. CDR3: CASTFGVESEKLFF. The DNA of the CDR3 is TGTGCCAGCACCTTCGGGGTTGAAAGTGAAAAACTGTTTTTT.

CDR3 coding DNA: TGCGCCAGCCAAGGGGAAGGGGGGATGGAGACCCAGTACTTC. This codes for CASQGEGGMETQYF. J is TRBJ2-5 and V is TRBV5-1; D may correspond to TRBD1 or TRBD2 (6 bases each). The ends were cut back, 7 bases at V and 5 bases at J, with 18 bases in the middle. The CDR3 loop spans 14 amino acids. The germline V gene encodes CDR1 SGHRS and CDR2 YFSETQ.

The chain has TRBV7-2 and TRBJ2-7, with D hard to call. The CDR3 consists of 13 residues. Germline CDR1 and CDR2: SGHTA and FQGNSA. Trimming shortened V by 1 base and J by 2 bases, and 6 bases separated the two germline ends. CDR3 region: CASSLVDTYEQYF. In DNA form, the CDR3 reads TGTGCCAGCAGCTTAGTCGACACCTACGAGCAGTACTTC.

In DNA form, the CDR3 reads TGTGCCAGCAGTTCGATGTGGGGGATCACTGAAGCTTTCTTT. Encoded protein: CASSSMWGITEAFF. This chain joins TRBV28 and TRBJ1-1, with D perhaps matching TRBD1 (5 bases). The V and J ends lost 4 bases and 4 bases respectively, with 13 bases between them. The germline gives CDR1 MDHEN, CDR2 SYDVKM. This CDR3 is built from 14 residues.

V usage is TRBV27 and J usage is TRBJ2-5; the match to TRBD2 covers 7 bases. Germline V gene lookup returns CDR1 MNHEY and CDR2 SMNVEV (reference sequence). J gave up 3 bases and V 6 bases, and 4 bases lay outside the gene matches. The CDR3 runs to 13 residues. The chain's CDR3 is CASSYTSEETQYF. The CDR3 DNA sequence: TGTGCCAGCAGCTATACTAGCGAAGAGACCCAGTACTTC.

The rearrangement joins TRBV4-1 to TRBJ1-1, with 10 bases aligning to TRBD1. V lost 2 bases to trimming and J lost 6 bases; unmatched junction nucleotides: 6. CDR3 length: 15 residues. From germline, CDR1 is MGHRA and CDR2 YSYEKL. The CDR3 loop is CASSQMPGQGSEAFF. As DNA, the CDR3 is TGCGCCAGCAGCCAAATGCCGGGACAGGGGTCTGAAGCTTTCTTT.

The chain links TRBV3-1 (or the pseudogene TRBV3-2) to TRBJ1-4; D possibly corresponds to TRBD1 (5 bases). With 1 base removed from V and 12 bases from J, the gap between germline ends came to 12 bases. The CDR3 runs to 13 residues. Per germline, CDR1 LGHDT and CDR2 YNNKEL (reference sequence). The CDR3, as DNA: TGTGCCAGCAGCCAAGCGGGACCGGCCGAACTGTTTTTT. This codes for CASSQAGPAELFF.

This clone was seen more than once but under ten times. This chain uses TRBV12-3 or TRBV12-4 with TRBJ2-3; 7 nucleotides agree with TRBD2. The CDR3 is 13 amino acids. V shed 11 bases and J 2 bases; nucleotides not matched to a gene: 7. CDR3 sequence: CAASGGNTDTQYF. The CDR3 DNA sequence: TGTGCCGCTTCGGGGGGAAACACAGATACGCAGTATTTT.

The chain joins TRBV5-4 to TRBJ2-3, with D perhaps given as TRBD1 or TRBD2 (5 bases each). Germline lookup yields CDR1 SGHNT and CDR2 YYREEE (reference sequence). CDR3 size: 15 residues. Trimming took 2 bases from V and 3 from J, leaving 13 bases between them. CDR3 residues: CASSFPGRTTDTQYF. The CDR3 DNA sequence: TGTGCCAGCAGCTTCCCGGGACGGACTACAGATACGCAGTATTTT.

The chain has TRBV7-6 and TRBJ2-7, with 7 bases aligning to TRBD1. The CDR3 consists of 15 residues. V lost 3 bases and J lost 0; bases outside the gene matches: 5. Germline V lookup: CDR1 SGHVS, CDR2 FNYEAQ. For the CDR3, the DNA is TGTGCCAGCAGCTTTTCGACAGGGTCCTCCTACGAGCAGTACTTC. Amino acid sequence: CASSFSTGSSYEQYF. The full variable domain, rest sourced from reference TRBV7-6 and TRBJ2-7, is GAGVSQSPRYKVTKRGQDVALRCDPISGHVSLYWYRQALGQGPEFLTYFNYEAQQDKSGLPNDRFSAERPEGSISTLTIQRTEQRDSAMYRCASSFSTGSSYEQYFGPGTRLTVT.

The CDR3 DNA follows: TGTGCCAGCAGTTACCCGCGGGGGGGGCACGGGGAGCTGTTTTTT. The encoded protein is CASSYPRGGHGELFF. The chain carries TRBV6-5 and TRBJ2-2; TRBD2 matches 9 bases. Per the germline V gene, CDR1 is MNHEY and CDR2 is SVGAGI. The CDR3 is 15 residues long. The trim removed 2 bases at V and 7 bases at J, leaving 5 bases unmatched.

The CDR3 sequence is CASSFTGNTGELFF. The CDR3 nucleotides read TGCGCCAGCAGCTTTACAGGGAACACCGGGGAGCTGTTTTTT. The rearrangement uses TRBV5-1 and TRBJ2-2, with D possibly being TRBD1 (5 bases). Per the germline V gene, CDR1 is SGHRS and CDR2 is YFSETQ. V dropped 2 bases and J dropped 1 base, with 6 bases sitting between them. CDR3 size: 14 residues.

V usage is TRBV4-3 and J usage is TRBJ1-1; D gene uncertain. CDR1 is LGHNA, CDR2 YSLEER, per germline. V was shortened by 0 bases and J by 0 bases, with 5 bases between the two germline ends. The CDR3 has 14 residues. The CDR3 coding sequence is TGCGCCAGCAGCCAAGATATACTGAACACTGAAGCTTTCTTT. It codes for CASSQDILNTEAFF.

The gene calls are TRBV7-7 and TRBJ2-2; 11 bases align to TRBD1. Germline-derived CDR1 and CDR2 are SSHAT and FNYEAQ (reference sequence). The V gene end was trimmed by 5 bases and the J gene end by 5 bases; junction bases not matched to a gene: 4. The CDR3 is 15 residues long. CDR3 protein: CASSGQGADTGELFF. DNA for the CDR3: TGTGCCAGCAGCGGACAGGGGGCAGATACCGGGGAGCTGTTTTTT.

The chain has TRBV15 and TRBJ2-7, with a weak D call TRBD1 (6 bases). This CDR3 contains 15 residues. Germline V gene sequence: CDR1 LNHNV, CDR2 YYDKDF (reference sequence). Trimming removed 0 bases at V and 0 bases at J, with 9 bases between. CDR3 region: CATSRDTGSSYEQYF. For the CDR3, the DNA is TGTGCCACCAGCAGAGATACAGGGAGCTCCTACGAGCAGTACTTC.

The chain links TRBV7-3 to TRBJ2-2; TRBD1 matches 7 bases. With V trimmed by 10 bases and J by 6 bases, 11 bases remained unmatched. The germline V gene encodes CDR1 SGHTA and CDR2 FQGTGA. This CDR3 has 14 amino acids. In nucleotides, the CDR3 is TGTGCCACCTCCCAGCAGGGGGTGGCCGGGGAGCTGTTTTTT. Translated, it gives CATSQQGVAGELFF.